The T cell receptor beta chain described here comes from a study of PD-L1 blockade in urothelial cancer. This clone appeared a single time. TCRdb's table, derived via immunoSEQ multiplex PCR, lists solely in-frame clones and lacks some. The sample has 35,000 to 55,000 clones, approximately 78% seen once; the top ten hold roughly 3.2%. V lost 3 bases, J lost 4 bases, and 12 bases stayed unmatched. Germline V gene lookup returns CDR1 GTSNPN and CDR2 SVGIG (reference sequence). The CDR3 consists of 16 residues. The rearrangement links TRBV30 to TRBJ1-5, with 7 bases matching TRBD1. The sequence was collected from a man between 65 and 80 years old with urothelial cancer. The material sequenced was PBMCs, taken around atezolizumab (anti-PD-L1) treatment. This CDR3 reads CAWSGRTGPLNQPQHF. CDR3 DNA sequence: TGTGCCTGGAGCGGACGGACAGGTCCTTTAAATCAGCCCCAGCATTTT.